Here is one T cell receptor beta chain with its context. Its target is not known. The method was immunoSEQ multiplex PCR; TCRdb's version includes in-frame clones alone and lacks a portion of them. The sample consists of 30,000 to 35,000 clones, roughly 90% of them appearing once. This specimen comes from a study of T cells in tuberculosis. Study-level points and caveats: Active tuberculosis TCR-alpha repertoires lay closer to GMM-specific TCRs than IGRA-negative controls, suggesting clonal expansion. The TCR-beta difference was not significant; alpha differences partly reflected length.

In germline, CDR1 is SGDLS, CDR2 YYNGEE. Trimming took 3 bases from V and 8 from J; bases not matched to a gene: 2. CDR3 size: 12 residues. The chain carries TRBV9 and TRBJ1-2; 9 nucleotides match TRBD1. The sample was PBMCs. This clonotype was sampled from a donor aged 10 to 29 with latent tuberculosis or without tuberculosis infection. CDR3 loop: CASSADRGGYTF. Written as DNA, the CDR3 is TGTGCCAGCAGCGCGGACAGGGGAGGCTACACCTTC. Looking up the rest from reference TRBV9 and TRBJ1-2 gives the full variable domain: DSGVTQTPKHLITATGQRVTLRCSPRSGDLSVYWYQQSLDQGLQFLIQYYNGEERAKGNILERFSAQQFPDLHSELNLSSLELGDSALYFCASSADRGGYTFGSGTRLTVV.